These 21 T cell receptor beta chains came from one sample sequenced in a study of blood T cell repertoires in COVID-19. Libraries were prepared by immunoSEQ multiplex PCR; TCRdb keeps only in-frame clonotypes and omits some of them. The sample carries around 19,000 clones, over 80% recorded once. The sequenced sample consisted of peripheral blood. The receptor source for this set is a human donor in a cohort sampled during active COVID-19. The donor label of this sample is uncertain.

This clone was recorded only once. The rearrangement uses TRBV6-1 and TRBJ2-7, with D uncertain. CDR1 and CDR2 from the germline V gene are MNHNS and SASEGT. V dropped 0 bases and J dropped 9 bases, with 9 bases sitting between them. The CDR3 covers 12 residues. The CDR3 DNA reads as TGTGCCAGCAGTGAAGCGGCCCCTCGGCAGTACTTC. This codes for CASSEAAPRQYF.

This chain uses TRBV18 with TRBJ2-7; 9 nucleotides match TRBD1. CDR3 length: 14 amino acids. Germline values: CDR1 KGHSH, CDR2 LQKENI. Unmatched junction bases numbered 4, after V lost 5 bases and J lost 2 bases. The CDR3 reads CASSAGQGTYEQYF. The CDR3 DNA is TGTGCCAGCTCAGCGGGACAGGGCACCTACGAGCAGTACTTC. Based on the CDR3 plus reference TRBV18 and TRBJ2-7, the full variable domain is NAGVMQNPRHLVRRRGQEARLRCSPMKGHSHVYWYRQLPEEGLKFMVYLQKENIIDESGMPKERFSAEFPKEGPSILRIQQVVRGDSAAYFCASSAGQGTYEQYFGPGTRLTVT.

In its sample, this clone was seen once. The rearrangement links TRBV4-1 to TRBJ2-2, with D possibly TRBD1 on 5 matching bases. This CDR3 comprises 17 residues. Germline CDR1 reads MGHRA; CDR2 reads YSYEKL. V lost 0 bases to trimming and J lost 1 base, with 12 bases between them. Here the CDR3 DNA reads TGCGCCAGCAGCCAAGAGGGCAGGGCGGAGAACACCGGGGAGCTGTTTTTT. Its translation: CASSQEGRAENTGELFF.

This chain's CDR3 is CATSRDGTVGFTSGYTF. The CDR3 coding sequence is TGTGCCACCAGCAGAGACGGGACAGTGGGATTTACATCTGGCTACACCTTC. The chain combines TRBV15 with TRBJ1-2; 7 bases fit TRBD1. Germline V gene data show CDR1 as LNHNV and CDR2 as YYDKDF (reference sequence). This CDR3 comprises 17 residues. Unmatched junction bases numbered 14, after V lost 0 bases and J lost 7 bases.

The chain links TRBV2 to TRBJ2-5; D possibly corresponds to TRBD2 (6 bases). CDR1 and CDR2 (germline): SNHLY, FYNNEI. Trimming took 4 bases from V and 3 from J, leaving 18 bases between them. The CDR3 contains 16 residues. The CDR3 spells CASSGGVEGRKETQYF. Written as DNA, the CDR3 is TGTGCCAGCAGTGGGGGGGTCGAGGGGAGAAAAGAGACCCAGTACTTC.

The V gene is TRBV5-1, the J gene TRBJ2-3; weak D call: TRBD1 (6 bases). Per the germline V gene, CDR1 is SGHRS and CDR2 is YFSETQ. V was pared by 4 bases and J by 4 bases, with 22 bases between. The CDR3 contains 17 residues. As DNA, the CDR3 is TGCGCCAGCAGCCCTGGCTCTCCAGGGGCTTCTTCAGATACGCAGTATTTT. Translating it yields CASSPGSPGASSDTQYF.

The chain links TRBV7-6 to TRBJ2-1, with D perhaps matching TRBD2 (5 bases). The CDR3 runs 15 residues. V was pared by 1 base and J by 3 bases, with 10 bases between. The V gene's germline CDR1 is SGHVS and CDR2 FNYEAQ. As DNA, the CDR3 is TGTGCCAGCAGCTTAGTCCGAGGGAACTACAATGAGCAGTTCTTC. It specifies CASSLVRGNYNEQFF.

The CDR3 reads CASSLEGRDSYNEQFF. The CDR3 DNA reads TGCGCCAGCAGCTTGGAGGGCAGGGATTCTTACAATGAGCAGTTCTTC. This rearrangement joins TRBV5-1 to TRBJ2-1, with a possible D match to TRBD1 (5 bases). CDR1 and CDR2 (germline): SGHRS, YFSETQ. V lost 0 bases and J 4 bases, leaving 14 bases between the germline ends. There are 16 residues in the CDR3. Together with reference TRBV5-1 and TRBJ2-1, the CDR3 gives the full variable domain: KAGVTQTPRYLIKTRGQQVTLSCSPISGHRSVSWYQQTPGQGLQFLFEYFSETQRNKGNFPGRFSGRQFSNSRSEMNVSTLELGDSALYLCASSLEGRDSYNEQFFGPGTRLTVL.

This chain connects TRBV5-1 to TRBJ2-7; 8 nucleotides match TRBD1. CDR3 length equals 14 residues. J was trimmed by 6 bases and V by 4 bases; bases with no gene match: 9. Looked up from germline, CDR1 is SGHRS and CDR2 is YFSETQ. CDR3 in DNA: TGCGCCAGCAGCCAAGGACAGGGAGCCCGCGAGCAGTACTTC. Its protein is CASSQGQGAREQYF.

This chain joins TRBV11-3 and TRBJ2-3, with 9 bases lining up with TRBD2. Germline CDR1 and CDR2: SGHNT and YENEEA. The junction had 12 bases not matched to a gene; V was cut back by 4 bases and J by 4 bases. The CDR3 length is 17 residues. CDR3 protein: CASSSADGLARADTQYF. DNA for the CDR3: TGTGCCAGCAGCTCCGCGGACGGACTAGCGCGAGCAGATACGCAGTATTTT. Complete variable domain (other parts from reference TRBV11-3 and TRBJ2-3): EAGVVQSPRYKIIEKKQPVAFWCNPISGHNTLYWYLQNLGQGPELLIRYENEEAVDDSQLPKDRFSAERLKGVDSTLKIQPAELGDSAVYLCASSSADGLARADTQYFGPGTRLTVL.

The chain uses TRBV14 and TRBJ2-5; D is possibly TRBD1 (6 bases). Looked up from germline, CDR1 is SGHDN and CDR2 is FVKESK. Trimming stripped 4 bases from V and 5 bases from J, with 17 bases between. CDR3 length equals 15 residues. CDR3 bases: TGTGCCAGCAGCCGGAGTGGTGGGGGCTGGGAGACCCAGTACTTC. Encoded protein: CASSRSGGGWETQYF.

For this clone: Additional DNA sequences in this sample encode the identical CDR3. V usage is TRBV7-3 and J usage is TRBJ2-3; 9 nucleotides agree with TRBD2. The germline V gene encodes CDR1 SGHTA and CDR2 FQGTGA. The CDR3 covers 15 residues. V shed 5 bases and J 2 bases; nucleotides not matched to a gene: 5. This CDR3 reads CASSLGLAYTDTQYF. The CDR3, as DNA: TGTGCCAGCAGCCTAGGACTAGCGTACACAGATACGCAGTATTTT.

The chain employs TRBV5-1 and TRBJ1-2; 9 nucleotides match TRBD1. The CDR3 loop spans 13 amino acids. With 9 bases clipped from V and 1 base from J, the junction kept 4 bases outside the gene matches. The germline CDR1 and CDR2 sequences are SGHRS and YFSETQ. CDR3 DNA sequence: TGCGCCACCTCGACAGGGGGTAACTATGGCTACACCTTC. This encodes CATSTGGNYGYTF.

The count of this clone is one. The chain has TRBV5-1 and TRBJ1-2, with 8 nucleotides matching TRBD1. The germline V gene encodes CDR1 SGHRS and CDR2 YFSETQ. This CDR3 region has 14 residues. The V gene end was trimmed by 5 bases and the J gene end by 8 bases; junction bases not matched to a gene: 11. The CDR3 spells CASRTDTGGRGYTF. The CDR3 nucleotides read TGCGCCAGCAGAACAGACACAGGGGGACGGGGCTACACCTTC.

This clone was picked up one time. The J gene is TRBJ1-1, the V gene TRBV6-5; tentative D call: TRBD1 (5 bases). V lost 2 bases to trimming and J lost 4 bases, with 8 bases between them. CDR1 is MNHEY, CDR2 SVGAGI, per germline. The CDR3 spans 13 residues. The chain's CDR3 is CASSYGGGTEAFF. CDR3 in DNA: TGTGCCAGCAGTTACGGCGGGGGCACTGAAGCTTTCTTT.

This CDR3 reads CASSLSPWGPYEQYF. CDR3 DNA sequence: TGTGCCAGCAGTTTATCTCCATGGGGCCCCTACGAGCAGTACTTC. The chain combines TRBV27 with TRBJ2-7, with D possibly being TRBD1 (5 bases). This CDR3 is 15 amino acids long. Per the germline V gene, CDR1 is MNHEY and CDR2 is SMNVEV (reference sequence). V was trimmed by 0 bases and J by 2 bases, leaving 11 bases between them.

The chain has TRBV19 and TRBJ2-1; TRBD2 is a possible D gene (7 bases). Germline V gene sequence: CDR1 LNHDA, CDR2 SQIVND (reference sequence). The CDR3 is 15 amino acids. The ends were cut back, 5 bases at V and 2 bases at J, with 13 bases in the middle. Here the CDR3 reads CASSRGGGTYNEQFF. The CDR3 DNA reads TGTGCCAGTAGTCGGGGAGGGGGTACCTACAATGAGCAGTTCTTC. The entire variable domain, with the rest obtained from reference TRBV19 and TRBJ2-1, is as follows: DGGITQSPKYLFRKEGQNVTLSCEQNLNHDAMYWYRQDPGQGLRLIYYSQIVNDFQKGDIAEGYSVSREKKESFPLTVTSAQKNPTAFYLCASSRGGGTYNEQFFGPGTRLTVL.

This chain connects TRBV5-1 to TRBJ2-7, with 9 bases aligning to TRBD2. The CDR3 runs to 16 residues. Germline-derived CDR1 and CDR2 are SGHRS and YFSETQ. V trimming: 4 bases; J trimming: 3 bases; junction bases outside the gene matches: 11. For the CDR3, the DNA is TGCGCCAGCAGCCCCTCGATAGCGGGAGCCCTCTACGAGCAGTACTTC. Its translation is CASSPSIAGALYEQYF.

The V gene is TRBV19, the J gene TRBJ2-2, with TRBD1 matching 7 bases. The CDR3 has 17 residues. The trim removed 9 bases at V and 1 base at J, leaving 14 bases unmatched. The V gene's germline CDR1 is LNHDA and CDR2 SQIVND (reference sequence). In DNA, the CDR3 is TGTGCCAGCTCTCCGGTCAGGGGGAGTAGGAACACCGGGGAGCTGTTTTTT. Its translation is CASSPVRGSRNTGELFF.

This chain joins TRBV5-4 and TRBJ1-1; 7 bases align to TRBD1. The length of the CDR3 is 13 residues. Losses at the gene ends were 2 bases for V and 4 bases for J; bases not matched to a gene: 2. Germline V gene data show CDR1 as SGHNT and CDR2 as YYREEE (reference sequence). The CDR3 DNA is TGTGCCAGCAGCTTACGGGACAGCACTGAAGCTTTCTTT. This sequence encodes CASSLRDSTEAFF.

The rearrangement joins TRBV2 to TRBJ2-1; D perhaps matches TRBD2 (5 bases). This CDR3 contains 16 residues. Between the trimmed V and J ends, which lost 6 bases and 1 base, there was a span of 16 bases. CDR1 is SNHLY, CDR2 FYNNEI, per germline. CDR3 protein: CASRATRVDSYNEQFF. DNA for the CDR3: TGTGCCAGCAGGGCTACTAGGGTGGATTCCTACAATGAGCAGTTCTTC.